The table lists the clone carrying this TCR beta chain with a few counts. Its specificity is unknown. CDR3 length equals 13 residues. CDR1 and CDR2 from the germline V gene are SGHRS and YFSETQ. V gave up 5 bases and J gave up 3 bases, with 11 bases separating them. The sample comes from a study of blood T cells in healthy people across ages. Study findings and constraints: Unsorted PBMC material precluded a definitive naive versus antigen-experienced comparison.

Sample-barcoded 5' priming and a J-beta primer mix drove a second PCR of roughly 6 to 12 cycles. TCRdb re-called the 5' RACE reads through MiXCR, storing one row per CDR3 protein. The sample records 1.5 million to 2 million distinct CDR3 sequences, just under 50% being singletons. This rearrangement joins TRBV5-1 to TRBJ2-5, with D perhaps TRBD1 or TRBD2 (5 bases each). This receptor was identified in a woman in her 40s in good health. The source material was blood. CDR3 protein: CASRMGEKETQYF. The CDR3 coding sequence is TGCGCCAGCAGAATGGGGGAAAAAGAGACCCAGTACTTC.